This note documents a single T cell receptor beta chain sequence. This sample was taken from a study of technical replicates of blood from a handful of donors. Profiled with immunoSEQ multiplex PCR; TCRdb holds only in-frame clones, not every one. The data hold about 83,000 clones, with about 91% observed a single time. The material sequenced was T cells isolated from PBMCs. The origin of this receptor is a human donor in good health.

The CDR3 bases are TGTGCCAGCAGCTTAGGGGGGACCCCCAAGGGCACTGAAGCTTTCTTT. This encodes CASSLGGTPKGTEAFF. The genes are TRBV7-3 and TRBJ1-1, with a possible D match to TRBD1 (5 bases). The V end lost 2 bases, the J end lost 4 bases, and 17 bases lay between the germline ends. Germline V lookup: CDR1 SGHTA, CDR2 FQGTGA. The CDR3 totals 16 residues.